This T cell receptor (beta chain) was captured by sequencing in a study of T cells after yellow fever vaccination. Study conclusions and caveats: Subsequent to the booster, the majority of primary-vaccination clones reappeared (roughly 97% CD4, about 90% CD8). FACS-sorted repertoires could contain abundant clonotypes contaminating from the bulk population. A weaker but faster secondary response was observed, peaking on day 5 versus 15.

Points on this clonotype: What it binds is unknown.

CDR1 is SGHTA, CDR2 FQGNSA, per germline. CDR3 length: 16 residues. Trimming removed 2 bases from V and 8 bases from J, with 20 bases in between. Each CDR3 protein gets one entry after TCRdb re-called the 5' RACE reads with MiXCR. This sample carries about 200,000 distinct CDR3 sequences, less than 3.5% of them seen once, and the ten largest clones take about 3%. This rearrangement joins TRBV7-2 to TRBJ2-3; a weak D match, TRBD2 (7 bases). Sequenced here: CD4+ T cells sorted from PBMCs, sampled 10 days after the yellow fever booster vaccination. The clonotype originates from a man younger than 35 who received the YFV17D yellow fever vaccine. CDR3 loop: CASSLSGGRGGGTQYF. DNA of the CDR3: TGTGCCAGCAGCTTATCGGGGGGCCGAGGGGGTGGTACGCAGTATTTT.